These 32 T cell receptor beta chains originate from one sample sequenced in a study of CD8 T cell repertoires and HIV-1 epitope variants. The protocol was immunoSEQ multiplex PCR, while the TCRdb copy is restricted to in-frame clones and leaves out a portion. The data show some 4,900 clones, roughly 70% seen once. These receptors' targets are unknown. Input material: cultured CD8+ T cells derived from PBMCs. These receptors were taken from a male donor with HIV.

This sequence joins TRBV11-3 and TRBJ2-7; D possibly corresponds to TRBD2 (7 bases). The CDR3 has 13 residues. V lost 3 bases to trimming and J lost 6 bases, with 12 bases between them. Germline values: CDR1 SGHNT, CDR2 YENEEA. The CDR3 region has the DNA TGTGCCAGCAGCTTTGGGGGGGCGGGCGAGCAGTACTTC. Encoded protein: CASSFGGAGEQYF.

The V call is TRBV7-9, the J call TRBJ2-2; D is undetermined. The length of the CDR3 is 17 residues. CDR1 and CDR2 (germline): SEHNR, FQNEAQ (reference sequence). V lost 1 base and J 0 bases, leaving 12 bases between the germline ends. This chain's CDR3 is CASSLGNAYANTGELFF. Written as DNA, the CDR3 is TGTGCCAGCAGCTTAGGTAACGCATACGCGAACACCGGGGAGCTGTTTTTT.

The V gene is TRBV27, the J gene TRBJ2-3; a possible D gene is TRBD1 (5 bases). This CDR3 region has 13 residues. The germline V gene encodes CDR1 MNHEY and CDR2 SMNVEV (reference sequence). V was pared by 3 bases and J by 10 bases, with 14 bases between. The CDR3 DNA follows: TGTGCCAGCAGTTTCTCACCTCTAGGGGCGCAGTATTTT. Its protein product is CASSFSPLGAQYF.

This sequence joins TRBV11-2 and TRBJ1-3, with D tentatively TRBD1 (6 bases). Between the trimmed V and J ends, which lost 5 bases and 8 bases, there was a span of 13 bases. Germline CDR1 reads SGHAT; CDR2 reads FQNNGV. The CDR3 contains 13 residues. CDR3 bases: TGTGCCAGCAGCCCCACGGACAGCCACACCATATATTTT. Amino acid sequence: CASSPTDSHTIYF.

This clone was seen only a few times. The V and J genes are TRBV5-1 and TRBJ1-1, with D unresolved. The CDR3 is made up of 13 amino acids. V was pared by 0 bases and J by 3 bases, with 6 bases between. The germline gives CDR1 SGHRS, CDR2 YFSETQ. CDR3 protein: CASSLARDTEAFF. CDR3 sequence (DNA): TGCGCCAGCAGCTTGGCGAGGGACACTGAAGCTTTCTTT.

This clone was counted a few times. The V call is TRBV7-2, the J call TRBJ1-6; D gene unclear. This CDR3 has 11 residues. V was trimmed by 6 bases and J by 8 bases, leaving 5 bases between them. The germline CDR1 and CDR2 sequences are SGHTA and FQGNSA. The CDR3: CASSEDSPLHF. CDR3 coding DNA: TGTGCCAGCAGTGAGGATTCACCCCTCCACTTT.

The genes are TRBV4-3 and TRBJ2-1, with 8 bases fitting TRBD2. Germline V gene data show CDR1 as LGHNA and CDR2 as YSLEER. The CDR3 has 17 amino acids. Trimming took 4 bases from V and 4 from J; bases not matched to a gene: 12. CDR3 DNA: TGCGCCAGCAGCCCTACAAGATCGGGGGGGACGTACAATGAGCAGTTCTTC. Residues: CASSPTRSGGTYNEQFF.

The J gene is TRBJ2-3, the V gene TRBV5-5; D might be TRBD1 (5 bases). This CDR3 spans 15 amino acids. Trimming took 1 base from V and 5 from J, leaving 14 bases between them. Per germline, CDR1 SGHKS and CDR2 YYEKEE (reference sequence). The CDR3 sequence: CASSLTGRAVDTQYF. The CDR3 bases are TGTGCCAGCAGCTTGACAGGCCGCGCGGTAGATACGCAGTATTTT. The full variable domain, its missing parts supplied by reference TRBV5-5 and TRBJ2-3, is DAGVTQSPTHLIKTRGQQVTLRCSPISGHKSVSWYQQVLGQGPQFIFQYYEKEERGRGNFPDRFSARQFPNYSSELNVNALLLGDSALYLCASSLTGRAVDTQYFGPGTRLTVL.

This chain links TRBV6-5 with TRBJ1-2; D might be TRBD1 (6 bases). Trimming stripped 4 bases from V and 2 bases from J, with 8 bases between. Per germline, CDR1 MNHEY and CDR2 SVGAGI. This CDR3 has 13 amino acids. The chain's CDR3 is CASSFQGNYGYTF. CDR3 DNA: TGTGCCAGCAGTTTTCAGGGGAACTATGGCTACACCTTC.

The gene calls are TRBV5-4 and TRBJ2-1, with D perhaps matching TRBD1 (5 bases). Germline CDR1 and CDR2: SGHNT and YYREEE (reference sequence). The CDR3 consists of 13 residues. Trimming shortened V by 1 base and J by 10 bases, and 12 bases separated the two germline ends. The CDR3 bases are TGTGCCAGCAGCTTGTCGCAGGGCAGCGAGCAGTTCTTC. Protein product: CASSLSQGSEQFF.

The J gene is TRBJ2-7, the V gene TRBV28; D remains ambiguous. Trimming stripped 7 bases from V and 5 bases from J, with 18 bases between. This CDR3 contains 14 residues. Germline assignment: CDR1 MDHEN and CDR2 SYDVKM. As DNA, the CDR3 is TGTGCCAGCAAAATCATCGAATCGGGCCACGAGCAGTACTTC. This sequence encodes CASKIIESGHEQYF.

The chain's CDR3 is CAISESVRGENEQFF. The CDR3 DNA reads TGTGCCATCAGTGAGTCTGTGAGGGGGGAAAATGAGCAGTTCTTC. The rearrangement uses TRBV10-3 and TRBJ2-1, with D perhaps matching TRBD1 or TRBD2 (6 bases each). Germline V gives CDR1 ENHRY, CDR2 SYGVKD. With 0 bases removed from V and 7 bases from J, the gap between germline ends came to 13 bases. The CDR3 consists of 15 residues.

The J gene is TRBJ1-5, the V gene TRBV28; maybe TRBD1 (6 bases). The CDR3 sequence is 12 residues long. Germline loops: CDR1 MDHEN, CDR2 SYDVKM. V lost 6 bases, J lost 7 bases, and 10 bases lay in between. This CDR3 reads CASSRGRQPQHF. The CDR3, as DNA: TGTGCCAGCAGCAGGGGACGACAGCCCCAGCATTTT.

The chain links TRBV2 to TRBJ2-7, with 8 bases matching TRBD1. The ends lost 7 bases at V and 3 bases at J; junction bases unmatched: 5. This CDR3 contains 13 residues. CDR1 is SNHLY and CDR2 is FYNNEI in the germline V gene. Written as DNA, the CDR3 is TGTGCCAGCACCCTGACAGGGGACTACGAGCAGTACTTC. Protein: CASTLTGDYEQYF.

This chain connects TRBV5-1 to TRBJ1-2; D is ambiguous. The V gene lost 1 base and the J gene lost 1 base, with 5 bases spanning the gap. Germline V gene data show CDR1 as SGHRS and CDR2 as YFSETQ. This CDR3 has 13 residues. In DNA, the CDR3 is TGCGCCAGCAGCTTGAGGGTTAACTATGGCTACACCTTC. Its translation: CASSLRVNYGYTF. Full variable domain (remainder filled in from reference TRBV5-1 and TRBJ1-2): KAGVTQTPRYLIKTRGQQVTLSCSPISGHRSVSWYQQTPGQGLQFLFEYFSETQRNKGNFPGRFSGRQFSNSRSEMNVSTLELGDSALYLCASSLRVNYGYTFGSGTRLTVV.

This chain connects TRBV7-9 to TRBJ2-2; D remains unclear. V dropped 1 base and J dropped 2 bases, with 11 bases sitting between them. There are 16 residues in the CDR3. Germline lookup yields CDR1 SEHNR and CDR2 FQNEAQ (reference sequence). CDR3 in DNA: TGTGCCAGCAGCTTAGTACGGGTTGTCAACACCGGGGAGCTGTTTTTT. Translated: CASSLVRVVNTGELFF.

The J gene is TRBJ2-5, the V gene TRBV15; 7 nucleotides align to TRBD2. The CDR3 loop spans 18 amino acids. CDR1 is LNHNV, CDR2 YYDKDF, per germline (reference sequence). V was clipped by 3 bases and J by 5 bases; unmatched bases: 18. The CDR3 protein is CATSSYPGRELVRETQYF. The CDR3 DNA is TGTGCCACCAGCAGCTATCCGGGGAGGGAACTAGTTAGGGAGACCCAGTACTTC.

This clone was seen a few times. J is TRBJ2-3 and V is TRBV7-6; D gene ambiguous. In germline, CDR1 is SGHVS, CDR2 FNYEAQ. V was pared by 2 bases and J by 0 bases, with 9 bases between. The CDR3 consists of 15 residues. The CDR3 is CASSLSETSTDTQYF. CDR3 sequence (DNA): TGTGCCAGCAGCTTAAGTGAGACTAGCACAGATACGCAGTATTTT.

CDR3 sequence reads: CASSPLGQTTNEKLFF. DNA of the CDR3: TGTGCCAGCAGCCCCTTGGGACAGACAACTAATGAAAAACTGTTTTTT. The chain uses TRBV9 and TRBJ1-4; 7 bases match TRBD1. The CDR3 runs 16 residues. Germline CDR1 is SGDLS and CDR2 is YYNGEE. V was clipped by 4 bases and J by 0 bases; unmatched bases: 6.

The CDR3 sequence: CASSYLTDYGYTF. The CDR3 DNA reads TGTGCCAGCAGCTACTTGACAGACTATGGCTACACCTTC. This chain connects TRBV7-9 to TRBJ1-2; possible D gene TRBD1, 5 bases. The CDR3 is 13 residues long. Looked up from germline, CDR1 is SEHNR and CDR2 is FQNEAQ (reference sequence). The ends were cut back, 4 bases at V and 3 bases at J, with 9 bases in the middle.

This rearrangement joins TRBV27 to TRBJ2-1; 10 nucleotides match TRBD1. Germline values: CDR1 MNHEY, CDR2 SMNVEV (reference sequence). V shed 6 bases, J shed 2 bases, and the junction held 19 bases outside the gene matches. This CDR3 is 20 amino acids long. In nucleotides, the CDR3 is TGTGCCAGCAGAACCAACGCCGGGACAGGGGACGCCCGGCCCTACAATGAGCAGTTCTTC. Translating it yields CASRTNAGTGDARPYNEQFF.

This chain links TRBV5-1 with TRBJ2-2; 14 bases align to TRBD2. This CDR3 has 18 residues. After removal of 4 bases from V and 6 bases from J, the junction contained 11 bases not matched to a gene. Germline V CDR1 and CDR2: SGHRS, YFSETQ. CDR3 residues: CASSPRTSGRSRPGELFF. The CDR3 region has the DNA TGCGCCAGCAGCCCACGGACTAGCGGGAGGAGTAGGCCCGGGGAGCTGTTTTTT.

The chain carries TRBV6-1 and TRBJ2-3, with 8 positions matching TRBD2. CDR1 is MNHNS, CDR2 SASEGT, per germline. This CDR3 has 13 amino acids. Losses at the gene ends were 8 bases for V and 6 bases for J; bases not matched to a gene: 7. Here the CDR3 DNA reads TGTGCCAGCCAAAGGTCGGGGGGGGATACGCAGTATTTT. This sequence encodes CASQRSGGDTQYF.

This clone has a handful of counts. V gene TRBV28 combines with J gene TRBJ1-2; D unresolved. Trimming shortened V by 1 base and J by 7 bases, and 10 bases separated the two germline ends. CDR3 length: 13 residues. Germline CDR1 and CDR2: MDHEN and SYDVKM. CDR3: CASSLSGAGGYTF. In nucleotides, the CDR3 is TGTGCCAGCAGTTTATCCGGCGCCGGTGGCTACACCTTC.

The J gene is TRBJ1-1, the V gene TRBV16; D unresolved. V was cut by 0 bases and J by 0 bases, with 8 bases left in between. The germline V gene has CDR1 KGHSY and CDR2 FQNENV. This CDR3 spans 15 amino acids. The CDR3 sequence: CASSQSAPMNTEAFF. CDR3 in DNA: TGTGCCAGCAGCCAATCGGCACCTATGAACACTGAAGCTTTCTTT.

This clone appeared once. CDR3 region: CASSIGESGGAGETQYF. The DNA for the CDR3 is TGTGCCAGTAGTATAGGAGAGAGCGGGGGGGCCGGAGAGACCCAGTACTTC. V gene TRBV19 combines with J gene TRBJ2-5, with 10 bases fitting TRBD2. The V segment lost 1 base and the J segment 4 bases; nucleotides outside the gene matches: 9. Germline V gives CDR1 LNHDA, CDR2 SQIVND (reference sequence). This CDR3 spans 17 amino acids. Combining the CDR3 with reference TRBV19 and TRBJ2-5 gives the whole variable domain DGGITQSPKYLFRKEGQNVTLSCEQNLNHDAMYWYRQDPGQGLRLIYYSQIVNDFQKGDIAEGYSVSREKKESFPLTVTSAQKNPTAFYLCASSIGESGGAGETQYFGPGTRLLVL.

This clone was seen a single time. The chain combines TRBV11-2 with TRBJ2-7; D perhaps matches TRBD1 (6 bases). There are 17 residues in the CDR3. Germline V gives CDR1 SGHAT, CDR2 FQNNGV. V lost 5 bases and J lost 0, with 20 bases in between. The CDR3 DNA sequence: TGTGCCAGCAGCACCCCCTCACGCCAGGGGCCCTCCTACGAGCAGTACTTC. It codes for CASSTPSRQGPSYEQYF.

The J gene is TRBJ2-1, the V gene TRBV11-2; 7 positions match TRBD1. The CDR3 is 13 amino acids. The germline CDR1 and CDR2 sequences are SGHAT and FQNNGV. The junction had 0 bases not matched to a gene; V was cut back by 3 bases and J by 4 bases. CDR3 coding DNA: TGTGCCAGCAGCTTGGGACAGTACAATGAGCAGTTCTTC. This encodes CASSLGQYNEQFF.

This sequence joins TRBV15 and TRBJ1-1; the D is unclear. With 0 bases removed from V and 5 bases from J, the gap between germline ends came to 28 bases. The CDR3 runs to 20 residues. Germline-derived CDR1 and CDR2 are LNHNV and YYDKDF (reference sequence). The CDR3 coding sequence is TGTGCCACCAGCAGAGATCCCCCAGTATGGGCCCTTACGTTGAGGACTGAAGCTTTCTTT. This sequence encodes CATSRDPPVWALTLRTEAFF.

The rearrangement links TRBV27 to TRBJ1-2; TRBD1 aligns across 7 bases. CDR1 MNHEY and CDR2 SMNVEV come from the germline V gene (reference sequence). J gave up 4 bases and V 6 bases, and 5 bases lay outside the gene matches. The CDR3 runs 13 residues. In DNA, the CDR3 is TGTGCCAGCAGCCCAGGGGGATTCTATGGCTACACCTTC. It is translated as CASSPGGFYGYTF.

V and J are TRBV19 and TRBJ2-5; 8 positions agree with TRBD1. V lost 1 base, J lost 2 bases, and 3 bases stayed unmatched. CDR1 is LNHDA, CDR2 SQIVND, per germline (reference sequence). The CDR3 runs to 15 residues. The CDR3 DNA reads as TGTGCCAGTAGTATAGGGACAGGGCCGCAAGAGACCCAGTACTTC. Protein product: CASSIGTGPQETQYF.

This clone was found once. This chain joins TRBV6-5 and TRBJ1-1; the D gene is possibly TRBD1 (5 bases). The ends were cut back, 5 bases at V and 4 bases at J, with 8 bases in the middle. This CDR3 region has 12 residues. Per the germline V gene, CDR1 is MNHEY and CDR2 is SVGAGI. The CDR3 bases are TGTGCCAGCAGTCAGGGTAGCACTGAAGCTTTCTTT. This translates into CASSQGSTEAFF.